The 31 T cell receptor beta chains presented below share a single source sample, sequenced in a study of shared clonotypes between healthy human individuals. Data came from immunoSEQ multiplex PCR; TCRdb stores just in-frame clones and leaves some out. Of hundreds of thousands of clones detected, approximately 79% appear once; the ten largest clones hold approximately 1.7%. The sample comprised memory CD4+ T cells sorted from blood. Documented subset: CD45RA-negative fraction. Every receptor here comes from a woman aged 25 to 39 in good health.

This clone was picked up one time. CDR3 protein: CASATGTSGSNEQFF. The DNA of the CDR3 is TGTGCCAGCGCCACCGGGACTAGCGGGAGTAATGAGCAGTTCTTC. The chain links TRBV6-1 to TRBJ2-1; 14 bases match TRBD2. From germline, CDR1 is MNHNS and CDR2 SASEGT. V lost 8 bases to trimming and J lost 7 bases; unmatched junction nucleotides: 7. The CDR3 runs to 15 residues.

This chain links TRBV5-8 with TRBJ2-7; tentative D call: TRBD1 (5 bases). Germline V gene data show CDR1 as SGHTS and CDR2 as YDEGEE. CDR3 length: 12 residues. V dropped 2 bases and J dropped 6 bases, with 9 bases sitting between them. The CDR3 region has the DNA TGTGCCAGCAGCTTCAGGGTGTCCGAGCAGTACTTC. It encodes CASSFRVSEQYF.

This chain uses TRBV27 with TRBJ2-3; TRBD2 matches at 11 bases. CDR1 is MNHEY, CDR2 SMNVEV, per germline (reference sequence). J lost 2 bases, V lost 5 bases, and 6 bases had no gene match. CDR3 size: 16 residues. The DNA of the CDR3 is TGTGCCAGCAGTACTCGACTAGCGGGGAACACAGATACGCAGTATTTT. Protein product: CASSTRLAGNTDTQYF.

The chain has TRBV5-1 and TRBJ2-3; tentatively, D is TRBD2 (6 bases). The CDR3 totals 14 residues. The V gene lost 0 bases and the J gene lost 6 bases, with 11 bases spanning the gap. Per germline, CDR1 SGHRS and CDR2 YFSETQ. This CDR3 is CASSLGRDVDTQYF. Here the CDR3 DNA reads TGCGCCAGCAGCTTGGGGCGGGACGTGGATACGCAGTATTTT.

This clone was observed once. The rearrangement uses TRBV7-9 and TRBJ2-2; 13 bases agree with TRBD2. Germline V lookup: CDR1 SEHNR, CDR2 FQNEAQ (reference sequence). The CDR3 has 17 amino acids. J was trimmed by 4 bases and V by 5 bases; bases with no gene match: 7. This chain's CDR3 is CASSAPGLAGFTGELFF. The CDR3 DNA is TGTGCCAGCAGCGCACCGGGACTAGCGGGATTCACCGGGGAGCTGTTTTTT.

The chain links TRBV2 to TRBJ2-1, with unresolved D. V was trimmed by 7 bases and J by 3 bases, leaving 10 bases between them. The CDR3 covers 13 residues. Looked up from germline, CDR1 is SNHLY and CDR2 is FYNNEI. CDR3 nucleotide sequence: TGTGCCAGCAAGCAGGAAAGCTACAATGAGCAGTTCTTC. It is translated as CASKQESYNEQFF.

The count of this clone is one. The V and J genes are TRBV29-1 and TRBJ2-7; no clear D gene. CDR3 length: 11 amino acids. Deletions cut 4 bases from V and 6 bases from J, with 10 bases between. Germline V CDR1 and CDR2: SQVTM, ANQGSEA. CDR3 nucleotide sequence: TGCAGCGTTGTTTCCGGGTTCGAGCAGTACTTC. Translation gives CSVVSGFEQYF.

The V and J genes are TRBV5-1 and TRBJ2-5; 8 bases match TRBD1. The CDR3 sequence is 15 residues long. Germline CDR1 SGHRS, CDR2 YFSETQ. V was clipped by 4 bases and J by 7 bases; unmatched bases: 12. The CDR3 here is CASSVGQGGIGTQYF. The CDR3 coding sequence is TGCGCCAGCAGCGTCGGACAGGGCGGGATCGGGACCCAGTACTTC.

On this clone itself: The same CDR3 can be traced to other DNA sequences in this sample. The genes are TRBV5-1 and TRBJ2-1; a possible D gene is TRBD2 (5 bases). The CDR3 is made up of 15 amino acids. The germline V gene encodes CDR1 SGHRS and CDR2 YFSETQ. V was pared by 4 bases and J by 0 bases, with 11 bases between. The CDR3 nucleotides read TGCGCCAGCAGCAAGGACTCGAGCTCCTACAATGAGCAGTTCTTC. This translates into CASSKDSSSYNEQFF.

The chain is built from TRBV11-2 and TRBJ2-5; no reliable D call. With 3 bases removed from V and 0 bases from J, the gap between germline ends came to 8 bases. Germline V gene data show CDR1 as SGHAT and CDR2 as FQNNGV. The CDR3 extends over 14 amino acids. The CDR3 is CASSLLWYQETQYF. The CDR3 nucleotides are TGTGCCAGCAGCTTGTTGTGGTACCAAGAGACCCAGTACTTC.

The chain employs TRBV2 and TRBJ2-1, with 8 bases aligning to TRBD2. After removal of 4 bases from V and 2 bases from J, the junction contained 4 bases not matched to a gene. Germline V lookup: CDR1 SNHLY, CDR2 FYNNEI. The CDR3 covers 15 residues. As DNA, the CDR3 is TGTGCCAGCAGTGCCTTTAGCGGGACCTACAATGAGCAGTTCTTC. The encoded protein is CASSAFSGTYNEQFF.

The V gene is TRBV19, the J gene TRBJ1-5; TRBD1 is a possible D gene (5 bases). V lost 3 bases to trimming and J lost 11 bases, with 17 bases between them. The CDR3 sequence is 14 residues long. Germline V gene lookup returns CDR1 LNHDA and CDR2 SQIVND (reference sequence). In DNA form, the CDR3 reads TGTGCCAGTAGTATCGGCCAGGGCCTGGCAGCCCAGCATTTT. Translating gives CASSIGQGLAAQHF. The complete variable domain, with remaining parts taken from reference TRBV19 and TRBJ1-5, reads DGGITQSPKYLFRKEGQNVTLSCEQNLNHDAMYWYRQDPGQGLRLIYYSQIVNDFQKGDIAEGYSVSREKKESFPLTVTSAQKNPTAFYLCASSIGQGLAAQHFGDGTRLSIL.

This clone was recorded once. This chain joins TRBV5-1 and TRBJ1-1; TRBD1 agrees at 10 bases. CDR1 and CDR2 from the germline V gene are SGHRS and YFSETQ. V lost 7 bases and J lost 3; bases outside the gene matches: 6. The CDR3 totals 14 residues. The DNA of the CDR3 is TGCGCCAGCGGCACGGACAGGGGGGACACTGAAGCTTTCTTT. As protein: CASGTDRGDTEAFF.

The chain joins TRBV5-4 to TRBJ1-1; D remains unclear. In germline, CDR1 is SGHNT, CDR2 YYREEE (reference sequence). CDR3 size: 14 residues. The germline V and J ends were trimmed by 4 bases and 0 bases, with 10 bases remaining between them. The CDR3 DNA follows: TGTGCCAGCAGCCGTGAAACCATGAACACTGAAGCTTTCTTT. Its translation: CASSRETMNTEAFF.

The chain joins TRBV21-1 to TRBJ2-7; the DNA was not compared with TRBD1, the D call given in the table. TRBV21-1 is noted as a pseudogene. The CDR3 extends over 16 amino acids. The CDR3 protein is CASSKVPGQSSYEQYF. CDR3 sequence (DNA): TGTGCCAGCAGCAAAGTACCTGGACAGAGCTCCTACGAGCAGTACTTC.

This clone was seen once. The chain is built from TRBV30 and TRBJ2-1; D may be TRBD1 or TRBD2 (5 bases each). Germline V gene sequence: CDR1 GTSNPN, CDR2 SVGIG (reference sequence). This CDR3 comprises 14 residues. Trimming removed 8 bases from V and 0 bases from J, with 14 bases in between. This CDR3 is CAGGSASSYNEQFF. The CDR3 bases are TGTGCCGGGGGATCGGCTAGCTCCTACAATGAGCAGTTCTTC.

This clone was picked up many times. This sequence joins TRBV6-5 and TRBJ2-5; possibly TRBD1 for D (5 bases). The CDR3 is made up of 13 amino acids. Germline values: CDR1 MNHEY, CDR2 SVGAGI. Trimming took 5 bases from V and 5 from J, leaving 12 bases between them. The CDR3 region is CASSTGSRETQYF. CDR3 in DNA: TGTGCCAGCAGTACAGGCTCCCGGGAGACCCAGTACTTC.

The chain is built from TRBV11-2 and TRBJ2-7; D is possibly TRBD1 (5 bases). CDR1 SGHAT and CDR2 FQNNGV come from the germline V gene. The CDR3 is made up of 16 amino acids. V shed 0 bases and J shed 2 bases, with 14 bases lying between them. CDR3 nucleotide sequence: TGTGCCAGCAGCTTAGATTTTGGGGCGTCGACCTACGAGCAGTACTTC. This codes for CASSLDFGASTYEQYF.

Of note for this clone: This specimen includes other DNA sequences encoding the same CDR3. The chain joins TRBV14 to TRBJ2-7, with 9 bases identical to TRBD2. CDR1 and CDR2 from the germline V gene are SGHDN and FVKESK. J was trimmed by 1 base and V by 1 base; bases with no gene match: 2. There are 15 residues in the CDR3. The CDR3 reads CASSQGLAGSYEQYF. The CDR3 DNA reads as TGTGCCAGCAGCCAAGGGCTAGCGGGATCCTACGAGCAGTACTTC.

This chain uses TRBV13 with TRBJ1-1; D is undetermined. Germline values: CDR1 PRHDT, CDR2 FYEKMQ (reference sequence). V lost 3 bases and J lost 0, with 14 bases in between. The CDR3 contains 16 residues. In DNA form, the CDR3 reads TGTGCCAGCAGCTTCGGCCAGACTTTAATGAACACTGAAGCTTTCTTT. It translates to CASSFGQTLMNTEAFF.

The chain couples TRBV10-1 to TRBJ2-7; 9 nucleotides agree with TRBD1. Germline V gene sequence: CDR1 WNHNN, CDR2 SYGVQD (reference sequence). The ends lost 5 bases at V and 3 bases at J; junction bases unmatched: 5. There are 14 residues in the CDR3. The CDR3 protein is CASSHRDRVYEQYF. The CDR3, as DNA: TGCGCCAGCAGTCACCGGGACAGGGTCTACGAGCAGTACTTC.

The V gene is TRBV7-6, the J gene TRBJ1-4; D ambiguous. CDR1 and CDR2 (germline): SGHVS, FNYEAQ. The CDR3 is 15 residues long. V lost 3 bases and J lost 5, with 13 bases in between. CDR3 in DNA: TGTGCCAGCAGCTTTAGACACGATGGAAATGAAAAACTGTTTTTT. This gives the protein CASSFRHDGNEKLFF.

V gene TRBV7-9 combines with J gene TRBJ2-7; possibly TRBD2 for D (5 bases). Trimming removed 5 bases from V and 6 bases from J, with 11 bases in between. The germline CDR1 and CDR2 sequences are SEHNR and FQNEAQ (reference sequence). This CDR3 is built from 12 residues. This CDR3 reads CASSPGFAEQYF. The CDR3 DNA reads TGTGCCAGCAGCCCGGGATTCGCCGAGCAGTACTTC.

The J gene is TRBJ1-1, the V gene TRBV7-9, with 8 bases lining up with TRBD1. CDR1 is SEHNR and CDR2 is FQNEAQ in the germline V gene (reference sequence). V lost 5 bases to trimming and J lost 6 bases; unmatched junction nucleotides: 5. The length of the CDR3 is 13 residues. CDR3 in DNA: TGTGCCAGCAGCGGACAGGGCCTCCCTGAAGCTTTCTTT. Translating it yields CASSGQGLPEAFF.

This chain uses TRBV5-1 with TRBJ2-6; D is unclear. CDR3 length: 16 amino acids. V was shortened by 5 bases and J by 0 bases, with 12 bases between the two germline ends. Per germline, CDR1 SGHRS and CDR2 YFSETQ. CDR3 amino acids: CASRSQSNSGANVLTF. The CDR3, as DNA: TGCGCCAGCAGGTCTCAGTCCAACTCTGGGGCCAACGTCCTGACTTTC.

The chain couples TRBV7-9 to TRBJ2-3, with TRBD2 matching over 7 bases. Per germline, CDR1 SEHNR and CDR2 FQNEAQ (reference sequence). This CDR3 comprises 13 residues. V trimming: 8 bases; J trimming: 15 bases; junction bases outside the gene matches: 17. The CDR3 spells CASGGTNPPEHYF. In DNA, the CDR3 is TGTGCCAGCGGGGGGACTAACCCCCCCGAGCATTATTTT.

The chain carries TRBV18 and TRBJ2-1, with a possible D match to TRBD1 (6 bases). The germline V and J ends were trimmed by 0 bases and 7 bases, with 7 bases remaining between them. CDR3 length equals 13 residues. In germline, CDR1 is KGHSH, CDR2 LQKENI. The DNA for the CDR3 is TGTGCCAGCTCACCACCGCAGGGGAATGAGCAGTTCTTC. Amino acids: CASSPPQGNEQFF.

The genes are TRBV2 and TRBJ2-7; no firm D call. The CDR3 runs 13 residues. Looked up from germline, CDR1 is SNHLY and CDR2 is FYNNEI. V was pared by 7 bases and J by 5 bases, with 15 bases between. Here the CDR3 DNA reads TGTGCCAGCACCAAGGACCACGACGACGAGCAGTACTTC. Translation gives CASTKDHDDEQYF.

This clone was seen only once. The CDR3 bases are TGCGCCAGCAGCTCGATCCTGGGACTAGCGTCGGGTACGCAGTATTTT. Translated: CASSSILGLASGTQYF. This chain uses TRBV5-1 with TRBJ2-3; TRBD2 matches 10 bases. The CDR3 covers 16 residues. In germline, CDR1 is SGHRS, CDR2 YFSETQ. With 3 bases clipped from V and 8 bases from J, the junction kept 12 bases outside the gene matches.

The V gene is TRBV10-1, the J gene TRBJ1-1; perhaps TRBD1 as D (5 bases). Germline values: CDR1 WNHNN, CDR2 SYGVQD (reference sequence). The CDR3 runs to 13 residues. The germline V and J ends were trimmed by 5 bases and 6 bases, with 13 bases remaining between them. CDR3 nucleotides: TGCGCCAGCAGTCGCAGGGATCGCCCTGAAGCTTTCTTT. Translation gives CASSRRDRPEAFF.

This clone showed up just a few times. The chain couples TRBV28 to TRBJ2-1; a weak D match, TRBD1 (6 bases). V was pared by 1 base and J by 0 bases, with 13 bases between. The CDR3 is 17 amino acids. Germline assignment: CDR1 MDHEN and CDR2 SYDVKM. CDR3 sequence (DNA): TGTGCCAGCAGTTTATACCAGGGGTTGGGCTCCTACAATGAGCAGTTCTTC. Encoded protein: CASSLYQGLGSYNEQFF.